Presented here are 21 T cell receptor beta chains from one specimen sequenced in a study of CD8+ T cells in alopecia areata. Treatment: oral pan-JAK inhibitor, 5-10 mg twice daily. Investigators isolated RNA and reverse transcribed it into cDNA to act as the sequencing template. Assay: immunoSEQ multiplex PCR; the TCRdb copy retains only in-frame clones and omits some. The table has 170,000 or so clones, 50% to 70% seen once. The sequences come from CD4+ T cells sorted from blood, collected at week 4, from a patient treated with tofacitinib. These receptors were taken from a human donor with alopecia areata.

V and J are TRBV30 and TRBJ2-2; 12 bases are shared with TRBD2. From germline, CDR1 is GTSNPN and CDR2 SVGIG (reference sequence). The CDR3 runs 15 residues. V gave up 3 bases and J gave up 5 bases; unmatched junction bases: 4. Here the CDR3 DNA reads TGTGCCTGGAGGAGGCTAGCGGGGGGGACCGGGGAGCTGTTTTTT. This encodes CAWRRLAGGTGELFF.

The chain recombines TRBV9 with TRBJ2-1; D possibly corresponds to TRBD2 (5 bases). Trimming left V 0 bases short and J 4 bases short, with 11 bases between. This CDR3 is built from 15 residues. CDR1 and CDR2 from the germline V gene are SGDLS and YYNGEE. The CDR3 loop reads CASSVVGAAYNEQFF. CDR3 nucleotides: TGTGCCAGCAGCGTAGTCGGAGCGGCATACAATGAGCAGTTCTTC.

This clone occurred a few times. The chain joins TRBV5-1 to TRBJ1-1; D possibly corresponds to TRBD1 (5 bases). CDR3 length: 14 amino acids. The ends were cut back, 4 bases at V and 5 bases at J, with 15 bases in the middle. Germline loops: CDR1 SGHRS, CDR2 YFSETQ. CDR3 in amino acids: CASSPQGRGTEAFF. The CDR3 DNA reads TGCGCCAGCAGCCCCCAGGGAAGGGGAACTGAAGCTTTCTTT.

As DNA, the CDR3 is TGCAGCGCAGGGATTCGGGACACCGGGGAGCTGTTTTTT. This sequence encodes CSAGIRDTGELFF. The chain uses TRBV29-1 and TRBJ2-2; perhaps TRBD1 as D (5 bases). Between the trimmed V and J ends, which lost 7 bases and 3 bases, there was a span of 12 bases. The CDR3 is made up of 13 amino acids. Germline V CDR1 and CDR2: SQVTM, ANQGSEA.

This chain joins TRBV7-2 and TRBJ2-1, with 10 bases matching TRBD2. The V gene's germline CDR1 is SGHTA and CDR2 FQGNSA. CDR3 size: 17 residues. The J segment lost 2 bases and the V segment lost 3 bases, leaving 7 bases of the junction unmatched. CDR3: CASSLAGGLAAYNEQFF. CDR3 nucleotide sequence: TGTGCCAGCAGCTTGGCCGGAGGACTAGCGGCCTACAATGAGCAGTTCTTC.

Comments on this clone: The junction does not match germline at one end; this may be a read error. The chain carries TRBV4-1 and TRBJ2-4, with 11 bases that match TRBD1. The CDR3 runs 19 residues. The germline V gene has CDR1 MGHRA and CDR2 YSYEKL. The CDR3 protein is CASSDPIGPGQGGSRIRYF. The CDR3 bases are TGCGCCAGCAGCGACCCGATCGGGCCGGGACAGGGGGGTTCCCGGATTCGGTACTTC.

The V call is TRBV30, the J call TRBJ2-5, with 7 bases lining up with TRBD1. With V trimmed by 5 bases and J by 5 bases, 8 bases remained unmatched. CDR3 length equals 13 residues. CDR1 and CDR2 from the germline V gene are GTSNPN and SVGIG (reference sequence). As DNA, the CDR3 is TGTGCCTGGGTAGACAGGGTTGGGGAGACCCAGTACTTC. It is translated as CAWVDRVGETQYF.

This clone came up once. CDR3 coding DNA: TGCGCCAGCAGCCAACAGCTCCGGGCCTCAAAAGAGACCCAGTACTTC. It translates to CASSQQLRASKETQYF. The V gene is TRBV5-1, the J gene TRBJ2-5; D not resolved. The CDR3 covers 16 residues. Trimming stripped 4 bases from V and 3 bases from J, with 19 bases between. Germline lookup yields CDR1 SGHRS and CDR2 YFSETQ. Full variable domain (missing parts from reference TRBV5-1 and TRBJ2-5): KAGVTQTPRYLIKTRGQQVTLSCSPISGHRSVSWYQQTPGQGLQFLFEYFSETQRNKGNFPGRFSGRQFSNSRSEMNVSTLELGDSALYLCASSQQLRASKETQYFGPGTRLLVL.

This clone appeared a single time. J is TRBJ1-1 and V is TRBV30; a weak D match, TRBD1 (5 bases). The germline gives CDR1 GTSNPN, CDR2 SVGIG (reference sequence). CDR3 length equals 16 residues. V was pared by 0 bases and J by 0 bases, with 14 bases between. CDR3: CAWSVPGPGLNTEAFF. CDR3 in DNA: TGTGCCTGGAGTGTACCTGGCCCAGGGCTGAACACTGAAGCTTTCTTT.

This chain links TRBV20-1 with TRBJ1-1; the D gene is possibly TRBD1 (6 bases). This CDR3 has 10 amino acids. Between the trimmed V and J ends, which lost 6 bases and 11 bases, there was a span of 13 bases. Germline CDR1 reads DFQATT; CDR2 reads SNEGSKA (reference sequence). The CDR3 DNA sequence: TGCAGTGCAGAACAGGGTTTTGCTTTCTTT. Amino acid sequence: CSAEQGFAFF.

The chain carries TRBV30 and TRBJ2-7; a weak D match, TRBD1 (5 bases). This CDR3 is 13 amino acids long. V lost 3 bases and J 2 bases, leaving 11 bases between the germline ends. Germline V lookup: CDR1 GTSNPN, CDR2 SVGIG (reference sequence). This chain's CDR3 is CAWRSQGAYEQYF. Here the CDR3 DNA reads TGTGCCTGGAGGAGCCAGGGTGCCTACGAGCAGTACTTC.

This clone was seen only once. V usage is TRBV29-1 and J usage is TRBJ2-1, with D possibly being TRBD2 (6 bases). Trimming took 7 bases from V and 6 from J, leaving 13 bases between them. The CDR3 has 12 residues. CDR1 is SQVTM and CDR2 is ANQGSEA in the germline V gene. The DNA of the CDR3 is TGCAGCGGGAAGGCAGCGGGCAATGAGCAGTTCTTC. Its protein is CSGKAAGNEQFF.

The chain combines TRBV14 with TRBJ2-7, with D unresolved. The germline CDR1 and CDR2 sequences are SGHDN and FVKESK. Trimming pared 4 bases from V and 7 bases from J, leaving 14 bases between. The length of the CDR3 is 13 residues. CDR3 region: CASSLRTIREQYF. The CDR3 nucleotides read TGTGCCAGCAGCCTTCGGACGATTCGAGAGCAGTACTTC.

The chain couples TRBV11-2 to TRBJ2-7; D might be TRBD2 (5 bases). Germline CDR1 and CDR2: SGHAT and FQNNGV. The CDR3 contains 15 residues. The V end lost 3 bases, the J end lost 6 bases, and 18 bases lay between the germline ends. The CDR3 DNA follows: TGTGCCAGCAGCTTCGAAAGTTGGGCGGGTGGCGAGCAGTACTTC. It encodes CASSFESWAGGEQYF.

The chain couples TRBV5-4 to TRBJ1-2, with 7 bases identical to TRBD1. The CDR3 sequence is 14 residues long. The germline gives CDR1 SGHNT, CDR2 YYREEE (reference sequence). V lost 0 bases and J lost 6; bases outside the gene matches: 5. CDR3 region: CASSLAQGVHGYTF. The CDR3 bases are TGTGCCAGCAGCTTGGCTCAGGGGGTGCATGGCTACACCTTC.

The table lists this clone with a few counts. This chain connects TRBV10-3 to TRBJ1-2, with D possibly being TRBD1 (6 bases). Germline CDR1 ENHRY, CDR2 SYGVKD. V dropped 9 bases and J dropped 2 bases, with 16 bases sitting between them. CDR3 length: 14 amino acids. Here the CDR3 reads CAIAGARGNYGYTF. In DNA, the CDR3 is TGTGCCATTGCGGGGGCGCGGGGGAACTATGGCTACACCTTC.

This chain uses TRBV2 with TRBJ2-5, with D hard to call. The CDR3 loop spans 14 amino acids. Trimming stripped 4 bases from V and 5 bases from J, with 14 bases between. Germline lookup yields CDR1 SNHLY and CDR2 FYNNEI. Written as DNA, the CDR3 is TGTGCCAGCAGTGTCCCCCTTCGACTCGAGACCCAGTACTTC. It encodes CASSVPLRLETQYF.

The chain employs TRBV19 and TRBJ2-5, with 7 bases matching TRBD1. This CDR3 has 15 residues. Germline V gives CDR1 LNHDA, CDR2 SQIVND (reference sequence). The ends lost 3 bases at V and 2 bases at J; junction bases unmatched: 6. In DNA, the CDR3 is TGTGCCAGTAGTATTAGCCGGGACAGTCAAGAGACCCAGTACTTC. It specifies CASSISRDSQETQYF.

The V gene is TRBV29-1, the J gene TRBJ1-3, with a tentative D call TRBD1 (6 bases). The ends were cut back, 6 bases at V and 2 bases at J, with 14 bases in the middle. Germline CDR1 reads SQVTM; CDR2 reads ANQGSEA. The CDR3 contains 14 residues. The CDR3 here is CSVRDTYPGNTIYF. The CDR3, as DNA: TGCAGCGTGCGGGACACCTATCCTGGAAACACCATATATTTT. Together with reference TRBV29-1 and TRBJ1-3, the CDR3 gives the full variable domain: SAVISQKPSRDICQRGTSLTIQCQVDSQVTMMFWYRQQPGQSLTLIATANQGSEATYESGFVIDKFPISRPNLTFSTLTVSNMSPEDSSIYLCSVRDTYPGNTIYFGEGSWLTVV.

The V and J genes are TRBV2 and TRBJ2-3; possible D gene TRBD1, 5 bases. The CDR3 sequence is 10 residues long. Germline V gives CDR1 SNHLY, CDR2 FYNNEI. V gave up 9 bases and J gave up 5 bases, with 6 bases separating them. The CDR3 spells CARGEDTQYF. The CDR3 DNA follows: TGTGCCAGAGGGGAAGATACGCAGTATTTT.

CDR3 DNA: TGTGCCAGCAGCCGAGTTGGGCCCGGGGAGCTGTTTTTT. The encoded protein is CASSRVGPGELFF. The V call is TRBV14, the J call TRBJ2-2; no firm D call. Germline assignment: CDR1 SGHDN and CDR2 FVKESK. The V and J ends lost 4 bases and 6 bases respectively, with 9 bases between them. The CDR3 length is 13 residues. The whole variable domain, remainder taken from reference TRBV14 and TRBJ2-2, is EAGVTQFPSHSVIEKGQTVTLRCDPISGHDNLYWYRRVMGKEIKFLLHFVKESKQDESGMPNNRFLAERTGGTYSTLKVQPAELEDSGVYFCASSRVGPGELFFGEGSRLTVL.